The clone carrying this T cell receptor beta chain was detected only once. The antigen is unknown. The data originate from a study of shared clonotypes between healthy human individuals. Profiling relied on immunoSEQ multiplex PCR, and the TCRdb table lists in-frame clones only, not all of them. The sample shows 2,500,000 or so clones, more than 85% of them seen only once. Findings and limits, study-wide: Generally, naive subsets came out with larger estimated richness than memory subsets.

This CDR3 has 12 residues. Trimming took 4 bases from V and 4 from J, leaving 6 bases between them. Germline-derived CDR1 and CDR2 are SGHNT and YENEEA. The origin of this receptor is a man younger than 35 in good health. Some clones in this sample may be carry-over from other donors' samples. The specimen was naive CD4+ T cells from PBMCs. Sample subset: CD45RA+ positively selected. This chain uses TRBV11-3 with TRBJ2-3; D is ambiguous. Here the CDR3 reads CASSYGSDTQYF. CDR3 sequence (DNA): TGTGCCAGCAGCTACGGCTCAGATACGCAGTATTTT.